This TCR beta chain comes out of a study of cytomegalovirus exposure and HLA in healthy donors listed by TCRdb under 2017. Background for the entire study: According to an earlier analysis of 450 to 650 of the donors, about 179 million T cells yielded 120 million or so unique TCR beta sequences and around 280 Gb of sequence data. Roughly 300 gigabases of sequencing data and 70 million to 85 million unique TCR sequences were included in an early release covering 500 to 750 HLA-typed donors. Of the approximately 370 genotyped donors, 70% to 90% were placed in the genetic ancestry cluster associated with self-reported Caucasian donors. The aim of the study was to test whether cataloging public T cell receptors could identify signatures of past pathogen exposure. Using immunosequencing, the study profiled T cell repertoires from fewer than 700 subjects and related those repertoires to cytomegalovirus serostatus. A separate validation cohort of about 110 different subjects was used in addition to the approximately 700-subject first cohort. To predict cytomegalovirus infection status, the study combined high-throughput TCR immunosequencing, statistical association of individual TCRs with disease status, and machine learning. A later analysis re-examined previously published TCR beta repertoires from roughly 720 donors and added high-resolution HLA genotyping to investigate patterns of TCR occurrence. Rather than using new phenotypic data, the later analysis identified candidate immune exposures from TCR beta sequences and from how often those sequences occurred across donors. In an earlier analysis of 587 of the donors, high-throughput TCR beta sequencing was used to judge whether each TCR beta V gene segment behaved as functional or pseudogenic. Donor age, sex, ethnicity and CMV serostatus were compiled alongside the repertoire data. A later genetic analysis used genome-wide SNP genotypes for about 60% of the roughly 670 donors, treating that subset as a discovery cohort. All discovery cohort repertoires had been generated on a single sequencing platform. Class I and class II HLA loci were covered by the typing at four-digit resolution. The number of typed donors differed by locus: about 620-640 for A, B, C, DRB1 and DQB1; 522 for DQA1; approximately 600 for DPA1; and some 430 for DPB1. Because of strong linkage in the cohort, roughly five DR-DQ haplotypes were treated as single units for association and clustering. Among almost 400 genotyped donors of the cohort, an average of roughly 240,000 unique TCR beta nucleotide sequences were sequenced per donor, around 20% of them non-productive.

Here V drops 3 bases and J drops 2 bases, and the junction holds 9 bases not matched to any gene. From a lookup of the germline V gene, CDR1 and CDR2 are SGHRS and YFSETQ. The CDR3 starts with the cysteine, ends with the phenylalanine, and has 16 residues. CDR3 DNA is the only sequence kept; it has 48 bases, read in frame from the first base. Library method: the immunoSEQ multiplex PCR assay. For the multiplex PCR, a mixture combining 60 forward primers for TCR Vbeta segments and 13 reverse primers for TCR Jbeta segments was used. The CDR3 region of rearranged TCR beta genes was amplified from genomic DNA with a multiplex PCR assay. The Illumina HiSeq System was used to sequence the amplified TCR beta libraries as 87-base-pair reads. Under the source paper's analysis protocol: A later analysis counted tens of millions of unique TCR beta chains across the 666 repertoires, and about 10 million of these chains were shared by at least two donors. Raw reads were error-corrected and collapsed into unique sequences with a nearest-neighbor algorithm that merged closely related sequences to remove PCR and sequencing errors. CDR3 sequences were aligned to IMGT reference sequences to assign V, D and J gene segments. Each retained sequence needed at least a six-nucleotide match to both a V gene segment and a J gene segment. A rearrangement was called productive if the CDR3 had no stop codons and remained in frame with V and J, and every other rearrangement was called non-productive. Following IMGT convention, CDR3 was defined as the stretch from the second conserved V-encoded cysteine up to the conserved J-encoded phenylalanine. Sequences without an unambiguous match to a single V gene segment were excluded from the earlier analysis of 500 to 700 of the donors. An earlier analysis of several hundred of the donors called V segments functional above 56.7% productive rearrangements and segregating when the between-donor standard deviation exceeded 5%. A statistical classification framework was built for diagnosing cytomegalovirus status from the catalog of TCR beta chain sequences. A later analysis assigned V and J genes by comparing TCR nucleotide sequences with IMGT/GENE-DB human TR gene sequences. The TCRdist pipeline was used in a later analysis to assign CDR3 sequences and most-parsimonious VDJ recombination scenarios. In a later analysis, each TCR beta chain was defined by its CDR3 amino acid sequence together with its V-gene family, and reads lacking a unique V-gene family were excluded. In a later analysis, approximately 640 highly shared, low-generation-probability nucleotide sequences were removed to address suspected cross-contamination and a sequencing artifact. A later analysis calculated a clonal expansion index for each public chain from normalized within-repertoire ranks of inferred template counts. In a later analysis, generation probabilities were computed with a VDJ recombination model fitted to out-of-frame rearrangements, and the resulting probabilities were checked against IGoR. In a later analysis, hypergeometric tests were used to score TCR-TCR, TCR-HLA and TCR-CMV co-occurrence, with a repertoire-size bias correction applied to TCR pairs. In a later analysis, false discovery rates were estimated by permuting HLA or CMV assignments 20 times. In a later analysis, co-occurring TCRs were grouped with DBSCAN, and TCRdist sequence similarity was added when clustering was performed within HLA-allele-positive subsets. Co-occurrence clustering excluded repertoires with fewer than 30,000 or more than 120,000 public chains, plus five with anomalous nucleotide sharing. In TCRdb, the immuneACCESS table is reduced to in-frame sequences with V and J assigned. These tables do not hold every clone; where another copy was compared, an unresolved V gene accounts for under half, and the others remain unexplained. The DNA was the basis for D and trimming; V, J and clone size are from that table. The sample contains 250,000 to 350,000 clones, 70% to 90% of them found a single time. Of the sample, 3.5% to 4.5% is held by the ten largest clones.

Remarks on this clone: Its antigen is still unknown. Base-call qualities are not available, and no considerably larger clone is one nucleotide away.

In total, around 600 healthy bone marrow donors made up the cohort. All cohort members were sampled while nominally healthy, although unrecorded immune exposures were likely present. The donor tested CMV seropositive, placing the donor among the 250 to 300 seropositive members of the cohort. A peripheral blood sample was collected from each donor, and TCR beta sequencing was performed on peripheral blood mononuclear cells. The Qiagen DNeasy Blood Extraction Kit was used to extract genomic DNA from the blood cell samples. Results and caveats for the whole study, not just this receptor: Most CMV-associated TCR beta chains appeared to be HLA-restricted in a later analysis, and the HLA associations seemed to be driven largely by CMV exposure. Several of the top co-occurrence clusters appeared to be linked to parvovirus B19, influenza, CMV and Epstein-Barr virus, according to a later analysis. In vitro tests confirmed that a few of the cytomegalovirus-associated TCR beta chains recognize cytomegalovirus antigens. CMV serostatus was the only immune exposure information available for the cohort. Most TCR sequences were observed very rarely across donors, whereas some public TCRs were present in many individuals. Because HLA typing was missing for some donors at each locus, association tests included only the typed subset. A cluster of highly shared sequence variants was judged likely to represent a technical artifact of the sequencing pipeline. A further reported finding was that TCR beta sequences accurately predicted the HLA-A and HLA-B alleles for most subjects in the first cohort. When HLA alleles, especially DR and DQ, strongly co-occurred, TCR associations were difficult to assign to individual alleles. In both the original and validation cohorts, the classifier was reported to diagnose cytomegalovirus status with high specificity and sensitivity. This cohort had only TCR beta chains sequenced, and the lack of alpha or paired-chain data limited which features could be detected. According to the authors, the approach could potentially be generalized to other disease states and immunological phenotypes. In the study, approximately 150 TCR beta chains were listed as associated with cytomegalovirus. Correlated functional status among segregating V segments might reflect linkage disequilibrium, but an unknown experimental factor could not be ruled out. In a later genetic analysis, a missense DCLRE1C variant was associated with V-gene and J-gene trimming of TCR beta chains, and the association was replicated in an independent cohort. Seventeen rarely observed V segments, including chromosome 9 orphons, were excluded from the earlier analysis of approximately 600 of the donors because counts were too low. At a false discovery rate of 0.05, a later analysis linked under 20,000 TCR beta sequences to specific HLA alleles. In a later analysis, HLA-associated TCR beta chains showed more clonal expansion and lower generation probabilities than non-associated chains that were equally common. The presence/absence analyses assumed that sequencing depth was roughly uniform across donors, and that assumption may not be true. According to a later genetic analysis, donors in an Asian-associated ancestry cluster had fewer N-insertions in productive TCRs than the approximately 670-donor mean. In an earlier analysis of approximately 590 of the donors, most TCR beta V segments appeared in productive rearrangements about 87% or about 30% of the time, broadly matching IMGT annotations. A later analysis found that TCR association rates varied across HLA loci, with DRB1 alleles showing the most associated TCRs and HLA-C alleles the fewest. The 87-base-pair reads could not distinguish some IMGT-functional V segments, including TRBV6-2 and TRBV6-3, so those segments were excluded.

This receptor chain uses TRBV5-1 and TRBJ2-5; TRBD1 aligns with 8 central bases. This TCR came from a man in his forties or fifties in good health and CMV-seropositive. The source material was PBMCs. The bases read TGCGCCAGCAGCTACGGACAGGGCGGATATCAAGAGACCCAGTACTTC. Its protein reads: CASSYGQGGYQETQYF. The CDR3, completed at both ends by the reference TRBV5-1 and TRBJ2-5 genes, gives the full variable domain KAGVTQTPRYLIKTRGQQVTLSCSPISGHRSVSWYQQTPGQGLQFLFEYFSETQRNKGNFPGRFSGRQFSNSRSEMNVSTLELGDSALYLCASSYGQGGYQETQYFGPGTRLLVL.